This T cell receptor (beta chain) originates from a study of T cell repertoires in cytomegalovirus infection (dated by TCRdb to between 2017 and 2020). Turning to the overall study: Peptide stimulations targeted recently identified HLA-C-restricted CMV epitopes, whose presentation resists viral immunomodulation, together with well-studied HLA-B-restricted epitopes. Donor HLA type was relevant to the analysis, as public TCR beta signatures indicated carriage of CMV infection together with the matching HLA type.

Broader findings and caveats from the paper: The ex vivo response was dominated by HLA-C-restricted CMV-specific TCR beta clonotypes, which also provided the single most frequent clonotype in two of eight donors. Cumulative frequency of public TCR beta family members discriminated carriers of CMV infection plus the relevant HLA type in this cohort and an independent roughly 320-donor cohort.

Points on this clonotype: The target of this receptor is not known. One base away there is no much larger clone; base qualities are not given.

The treatment or condition label of this sample denotes: in vitro stimulation with specific CMV peptide epitopes to enrich CMV-specific T cells. The CDR3 covers 15 residues, taking in both the cysteine and the phenylalanine. Just CDR3 DNA is preserved here, 45 bases in frame from base 1. V loses 6 bases, J loses 2 bases, and the germline ends lie 17 bases apart. CDR1 is given as SGHAT and CDR2 as FQNNGV, both from the germline V gene. The instrument was an Illumina HiSeq 1500. Starting from the raw public reads, TCRdb applied fastp trimming at Q25, assembled clones with MiXCR and retained in-frame beta chains. Rows matching on CDR3 protein sequence are summarized as one entry with the most common DNA and genes. The sample table lists around 95,000 distinct CDR3 sequences, less than 30% of them with a count of one. The ten largest clones take up about 72% of the sample.

The origin of this receptor is a human donor in good health (CMV status not recorded). Some clones in this sample may be carry-over from other donors' samples. In this chain, TRBV11-2 is recombined with TRBJ2-7; the D segment cannot be called with confidence. The sample here was CD8+ T cells from cultured PBMCs, taken from culture after CMV antigen stimulation. The CDR3 here reads CASRETISWAYEQYF. The DNA reads TGTGCCAGCAGAGAGACCATTTCGTGGGCCTACGAGCAGTACTTC.